A single sample is the source of the 25 T cell receptor beta chains below, sequenced in a study of beta chain bispecific antibodies for T cell cancers. Study-wide results and caveats: The leukemia cells, rather than normal T cells, gave most of the targeted TRBV signal.

No cognate antigen is known for these TCRs. T cells were expanded from blood mononuclear cells for about 3 days with anti-CD3 OKT3 or CD3/CD28 beads. TCRdb used MiXCR to reprocess the 5' RACE reads, holding one entry per CDR3 protein. Among over 20,000 distinct CDR3 sequences listed, about 2.7% were seen once. The sequenced sample was healthy donor T cells cultured with leukemia cells. The receptor source for this set is a human donor in good health. Some clones in this sample may be carry-over from other donors' samples.

This clonotype was recorded many times. The chain joins TRBV7-9 to TRBJ2-7; the match to TRBD1 covers 8 bases. CDR1 SEHNR and CDR2 FQNEAQ come from the germline V gene (reference sequence). Unmatched junction bases numbered 11, after V lost 8 bases and J lost 2 bases. The CDR3 is 15 amino acids. CDR3 residues: CASALETGDPYEQYF. The CDR3 DNA is TGTGCCAGCGCCCTGGAGACAGGGGACCCCTACGAGCAGTACTTC.

This clonotype occurred many times. The CDR3 region is CASSYLKGNQPQHF. In nucleotides, the CDR3 is TGTGCCAGCAGTTACCTGAAAGGGAATCAGCCCCAGCATTTT. The chain uses TRBV6-2 or TRBV6-3 and TRBJ1-5; D remains ambiguous. CDR1 and CDR2 from the germline V gene are MNHEY and SVGEGT. V was trimmed by 2 bases and J by 4 bases, leaving 9 bases between them. The CDR3 has 14 residues.

This clonotype was picked up many times. The chain carries TRBV6-5 and TRBJ2-1; TRBD2 aligns across 14 bases. CDR1 MNHEY and CDR2 SVGAGI come from the germline V gene. Trimming removed 4 bases from V and 3 bases from J; junction bases left unmatched: 2. This CDR3 is 16 amino acids long. The CDR3 reads CASSWTSGGHYNEQFF. In DNA form, the CDR3 reads TGTGCCAGCAGTTGGACTAGCGGGGGGCACTACAATGAGCAGTTCTTC.

This clonotype was recorded at least ten times. The chain joins TRBV5-1 to TRBJ2-1; D is unclear. Trimming stripped 3 bases from V and 9 bases from J, with 7 bases between. Germline V gene lookup returns CDR1 SGHRS and CDR2 YFSETQ. The CDR3 is 11 residues long. In DNA, the CDR3 is TGCGCCAGCAGCTACACGGGTGAGCAGTTCTTC. As protein: CASSYTGEQFF.

This clonotype was detected a few times. The chain employs TRBV7-9 and TRBJ2-7; TRBD2 agrees at 7 bases. Germline CDR1 SEHNR, CDR2 FQNEAQ (reference sequence). V trimming: 5 bases; J trimming: 5 bases; junction bases outside the gene matches: 12. The CDR3 consists of 15 residues. Here the CDR3 reads CASSHAGAGRNEQYF. DNA of the CDR3: TGTGCCAGCAGCCACGCAGGTGCCGGGAGGAACGAGCAGTACTTC. The full variable domain, in which reference TRBV7-9 and TRBJ2-7 provide the parts outside the CDR3, is DTGVSQNPRHKITKRGQNVTFRCDPISEHNRLYWYRQTLGQGPEFLTYFQNEAQLEKSRLLSDRFSAERPKGSFSTLEIQRTEQGDSAMYLCASSHAGAGRNEQYFGPGTRLTVT.

The sample holds many counts of this clonotype. The chain joins TRBV29-1 to TRBJ1-1; tentatively, D is TRBD1 (5 bases). CDR3 length: 15 residues. Between the trimmed V and J ends, which lost 7 bases and 4 bases, there was a span of 22 bases. Germline V CDR1 and CDR2: SQVTM, ANQGSEA. CDR3 residues: CSGTFGGNLGTEAFF. For the CDR3, the DNA is TGCAGCGGGACCTTCGGGGGGAACTTGGGCACTGAAGCTTTCTTT. The variable domain in full, completed from reference TRBV29-1 and TRBJ1-1, reads SAVISQKPSRDICQRGTSLTIQCQVDSQVTMMFWYRQQPGQSLTLIATANQGSEATYESGFVIDKFPISRPNLTFSTLTVSNMSPEDSSIYLCSGTFGGNLGTEAFFGQGTRLTVV.

This clonotype has ten or more counts. This chain links TRBV20-1 with TRBJ1-2; tentative D call: TRBD1 (6 bases). CDR1 is DFQATT, CDR2 SNEGSKA, per germline (reference sequence). The CDR3 runs to 15 residues. Trimming cost V 0 bases and J 9 bases, with 20 bases left between them. The chain's CDR3 is CSARDAGAYLGSYTF. Written as DNA, the CDR3 is TGCAGTGCTAGAGACGCGGGGGCTTATCTGGGAAGCTACACCTTC.

Ten or more counts support this clonotype. The J gene is TRBJ1-1, the V gene TRBV6-6; D ambiguous. The V gene lost 0 bases and the J gene lost 3 bases, with 5 bases spanning the gap. The CDR3 extends over 13 amino acids. The germline gives CDR1 MNHNY, CDR2 SVGAGI (reference sequence). The CDR3 sequence is CASSYSTYTEAFF. The DNA of the CDR3 is TGTGCCAGCAGTTACTCCACTTACACTGAAGCTTTCTTT.

This clonotype was observed at least ten times. The chain joins TRBV28 to TRBJ2-3; D may match TRBD1 or TRBD2 (5 bases each). Trimming shortened V by 8 bases and J by 2 bases, and 17 bases separated the two germline ends. There are 15 residues in the CDR3. Germline V gives CDR1 MDHEN, CDR2 SYDVKM. The DNA for the CDR3 is TGTGCCAGCTCCCGGGTAGGGGAGTACACAGATACGCAGTATTTT. Protein product: CASSRVGEYTDTQYF.

This clonotype has a count of ten or more. V gene TRBV4-1 combines with J gene TRBJ1-5; D gene ambiguous. Germline V lookup: CDR1 MGHRA, CDR2 YSYEKL. This CDR3 has 16 residues. V lost 2 bases and J 0 bases, leaving 11 bases between the germline ends. The CDR3 region is CASSQHSGDSNQPQHF. The CDR3 bases are TGCGCCAGCAGCCAACACTCTGGTGATAGCAATCAGCCCCAGCATTTT.

This clonotype has a handful of counts. CDR3 sequence: CASKISGGRTDTQYF. The CDR3 DNA reads TGTGCCAGCAAGATTAGCGGGGGCCGCACAGATACGCAGTATTTT. The chain joins TRBV27 to TRBJ2-3, with 9 nucleotides matching TRBD2. Germline V CDR1 and CDR2: MNHEY, SMNVEV (reference sequence). The CDR3 is 15 amino acids. The V and J ends lost 7 bases and 1 base, in that order; junction bases with no gene match: 6.

This clonotype was recorded many times. The CDR3 sequence is CSVGQGGNTIYF. CDR3 DNA: TGCAGCGTCGGACAGGGGGGAAACACCATATATTTT. The chain carries TRBV29-1 and TRBJ1-3, with TRBD1 matching over 9 bases. The CDR3 runs to 12 residues. Germline V gene sequence: CDR1 SQVTM, CDR2 ANQGSEA. V lost 6 bases, J lost 4 bases, and 1 base stayed unmatched.

This clonotype occurred many times. This chain uses TRBV27 with TRBJ2-7; 10 bases are shared with TRBD2. V was clipped by 5 bases and J by 3 bases; unmatched bases: 10. The CDR3 loop spans 16 amino acids. Germline assignment: CDR1 MNHEY and CDR2 SMNVEV (reference sequence). CDR3 bases: TGTGCCAGCAGTGCCAGCGGGGGGGCCGTAGGCTACGAGCAGTACTTC. Translated: CASSASGGAVGYEQYF.

This clonotype was seen at least ten times. The chain joins TRBV20-1 to TRBJ1-5; no clear D gene. CDR3 length: 17 amino acids. The germline V gene encodes CDR1 DFQATT and CDR2 SNEGSKA (reference sequence). Trimming cost V 1 base and J 0 bases, with 16 bases left between them. This CDR3 is CSARGRHRGVSNQPQHF. CDR3 coding DNA: TGCAGTGCTAGAGGGCGACACCGTGGCGTTAGCAATCAGCCCCAGCATTTT.

This clonotype was observed at least ten times. V usage is TRBV19 and J usage is TRBJ2-1, with no clear D. V gave up 3 bases and J gave up 3 bases, with 9 bases separating them. CDR3 length equals 14 residues. Germline CDR1 is LNHDA and CDR2 is SQIVND (reference sequence). The CDR3 spells CASSMRRLYNEQFF. For the CDR3, the DNA is TGTGCCAGTAGTATGCGGCGCCTCTACAATGAGCAGTTCTTC.

This clonotype occurred many times. V is TRBV12-3 or TRBV12-4 and J is TRBJ1-1; 7 bases map to TRBD1. This CDR3 has 12 amino acids. Germline trimming cut 5 bases from V and 7 bases from J; bases unmatched to any gene: 4. The CDR3 sequence is CASSIGTVEAFF. CDR3 bases: TGTGCCAGCAGTATCGGGACAGTTGAAGCTTTCTTT.

This clonotype came up many times. The chain employs TRBV14 and TRBJ2-1; maybe TRBD2 (5 bases). V was clipped by 0 bases and J by 10 bases, with 10 bases between them. Germline CDR1 SGHDN, CDR2 FVKESK. CDR3 length equals 13 residues. For the CDR3, the DNA is TGTGCCAGCAGCCAAGAGCATACGGGAGAGCAGTTCTTC. Amino acid sequence: CASSQEHTGEQFF.

The genes are TRBV5-6 and TRBJ1-4, with D tentatively TRBD1 (6 bases). V lost 1 base and J lost 7, with 20 bases in between. Germline assignment: CDR1 SGHDT and CDR2 YYEEEE. The CDR3 loop spans 17 amino acids. CDR3 amino acids: CASSLMGSGARSEKLFF. The DNA of the CDR3 is TGTGCCAGCAGCTTGATGGGGTCGGGGGCGCGAAGTGAAAAACTGTTTTTT.

This clonotype was recorded at least ten times. The chain has TRBV7-3 and TRBJ2-1, with 15 bases that match TRBD2. This CDR3 has 15 amino acids. J gave up 10 bases and V 3 bases, and 4 bases lay outside the gene matches. Germline CDR1 is SGHTA and CDR2 is FQGTGA. The CDR3 DNA follows: TGTGCCAGCAGCTTCAGGACTAGCGGGGGGGGCGAGCAGTTCTTC. It specifies CASSFRTSGGGEQFF.

There are a few counts of this clonotype. This chain uses TRBV28 with TRBJ2-2; 8 bases align to TRBD2. With V trimmed by 2 bases and J by 4 bases, 6 bases remained unmatched. This CDR3 has 16 residues. The germline V gene has CDR1 MDHEN and CDR2 SYDVKM. The CDR3 region is CASSLSSGVFTGELFF. In nucleotides, the CDR3 is TGTGCCAGCAGTTTAAGTAGCGGGGTGTTCACCGGGGAGCTGTTTTTT.

At least ten counts were recorded for this clonotype. The rearrangement links TRBV5-1 to TRBJ1-6; weak D call: TRBD1 (6 bases). Germline-derived CDR1 and CDR2 are SGHRS and YFSETQ. The CDR3 is 14 amino acids. V lost 0 bases, J lost 7 bases, and 8 bases lay in between. This CDR3 reads CASSLERGNSPLHF. DNA of the CDR3: TGCGCCAGCAGCTTGGAGAGGGGGAATTCACCCCTCCACTTT.

This clonotype was detected ten times or more. The rearrangement uses TRBV7-8 and TRBJ2-5; 8 nucleotides agree with TRBD1. CDR1 is SGHVS and CDR2 is FQNEAQ in the germline V gene. This CDR3 spans 14 amino acids. Unmatched junction bases numbered 8, after V lost 5 bases and J lost 6 bases. In DNA form, the CDR3 reads TGTGCCAGCAGCCCGGGGACAGGAGGTCAGACCCAGTACTTC. Encoded protein: CASSPGTGGQTQYF.

This clonotype was seen more than once but under ten times. The chain has TRBV2 and TRBJ2-7; no firm D call. This CDR3 is 16 amino acids long. Germline V lookup: CDR1 SNHLY, CDR2 FYNNEI. With 4 bases removed from V and 1 base from J, the gap between germline ends came to 17 bases. In DNA, the CDR3 is TGTGCCAGCAGTGGGTGGGGTACACGACTTTCCTACGAGCAGTACTTC. This translates into CASSGWGTRLSYEQYF.

This clonotype has a count of ten or more. The chain has TRBV2 and TRBJ2-7, with no clear D. This CDR3 has 11 amino acids. V lost 9 bases to trimming and J lost 4 bases, with 10 bases between them. The germline V gene has CDR1 SNHLY and CDR2 FYNNEI. The CDR3 DNA sequence: TGTGCCAGTGGCCTGGGATACGAGCAGTACTTC. It specifies CASGLGYEQYF.

Many counts were recorded for this clonotype. V and J are TRBV20-1 and TRBJ2-7; 11 nucleotides align to TRBD1. This CDR3 spans 14 amino acids. The junction had 4 bases not matched to a gene; V was cut back by 3 bases and J by 3 bases. In germline, CDR1 is DFQATT, CDR2 SNEGSKA (reference sequence). Here the CDR3 reads CSASLDRGLYEQYF. As DNA, the CDR3 is TGCAGTGCTAGTCTGGACAGGGGGCTCTACGAGCAGTACTTC.